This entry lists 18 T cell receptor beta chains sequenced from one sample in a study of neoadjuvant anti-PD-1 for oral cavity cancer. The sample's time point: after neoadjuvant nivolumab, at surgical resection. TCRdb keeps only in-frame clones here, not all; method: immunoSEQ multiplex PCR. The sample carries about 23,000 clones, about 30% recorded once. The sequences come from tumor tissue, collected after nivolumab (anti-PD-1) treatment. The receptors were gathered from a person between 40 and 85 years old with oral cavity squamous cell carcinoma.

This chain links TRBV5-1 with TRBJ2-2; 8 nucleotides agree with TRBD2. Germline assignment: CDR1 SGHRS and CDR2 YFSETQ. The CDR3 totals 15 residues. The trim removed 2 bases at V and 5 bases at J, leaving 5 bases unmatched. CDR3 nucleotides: TGCGCCAGCAGCTTTAGCGGGGCGGGGACCGGGGAGCTGTTTTTT. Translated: CASSFSGAGTGELFF. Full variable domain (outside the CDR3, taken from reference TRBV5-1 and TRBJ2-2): KAGVTQTPRYLIKTRGQQVTLSCSPISGHRSVSWYQQTPGQGLQFLFEYFSETQRNKGNFPGRFSGRQFSNSRSEMNVSTLELGDSALYLCASSFSGAGTGELFFGEGSRLTVL.

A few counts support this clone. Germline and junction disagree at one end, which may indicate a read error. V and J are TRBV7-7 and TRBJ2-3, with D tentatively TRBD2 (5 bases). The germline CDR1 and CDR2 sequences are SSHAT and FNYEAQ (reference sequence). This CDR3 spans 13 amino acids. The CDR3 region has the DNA TGTGCTAGCAGCCACTACCGGGGTGATACGCAGTATTTT. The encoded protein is CASSHYRGDTQYF.

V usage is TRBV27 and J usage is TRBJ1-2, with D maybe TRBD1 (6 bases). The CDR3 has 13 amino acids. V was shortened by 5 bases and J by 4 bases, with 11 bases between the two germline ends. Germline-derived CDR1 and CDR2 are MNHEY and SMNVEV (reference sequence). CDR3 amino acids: CASSPKTGYGYTF. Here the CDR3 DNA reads TGTGCCAGCAGTCCTAAGACAGGCTATGGCTACACCTTC.

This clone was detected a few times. CDR3: CASSLSEGGALSEKLFF. The CDR3 coding sequence is TGTGCCAGCAGCTTAAGTGAGGGGGGGGCGTTAAGTGAAAAACTGTTTTTT. This sequence joins TRBV11-2 and TRBJ1-4; a possible D gene is TRBD1 (6 bases). CDR1 and CDR2 (germline): SGHAT, FQNNGV. This CDR3 is 17 amino acids long. V lost 2 bases and J lost 7, with 20 bases in between.

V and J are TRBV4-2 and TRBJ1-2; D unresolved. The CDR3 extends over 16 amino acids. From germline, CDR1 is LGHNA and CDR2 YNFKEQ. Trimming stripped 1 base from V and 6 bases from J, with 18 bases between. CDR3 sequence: CASSQVPLRRSDGYTF. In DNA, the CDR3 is TGTGCCAGCAGCCAAGTTCCTCTGCGCCGTTCGGATGGCTACACCTTC.

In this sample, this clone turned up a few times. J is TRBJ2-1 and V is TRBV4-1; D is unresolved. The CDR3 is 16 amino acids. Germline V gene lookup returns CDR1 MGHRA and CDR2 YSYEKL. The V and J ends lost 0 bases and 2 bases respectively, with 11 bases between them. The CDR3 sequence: CASSQEDYVAYNEQFF. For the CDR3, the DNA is TGCGCCAGCAGCCAAGAAGATTATGTGGCCTACAATGAGCAGTTCTTC.

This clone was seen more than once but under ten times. Here the CDR3 reads CASSSPGTTNTGELFF. In DNA, the CDR3 is TGTGCCAGCAGTTCCCCCGGGACAACGAACACCGGGGAGCTGTTTTTT. This sequence joins TRBV7-3 and TRBJ2-2; weak D call: TRBD1 (6 bases). Trimming stripped 6 bases from V and 0 bases from J, with 14 bases between. Germline V gene sequence: CDR1 SGHTA, CDR2 FQGTGA. The CDR3 sequence is 16 residues long.

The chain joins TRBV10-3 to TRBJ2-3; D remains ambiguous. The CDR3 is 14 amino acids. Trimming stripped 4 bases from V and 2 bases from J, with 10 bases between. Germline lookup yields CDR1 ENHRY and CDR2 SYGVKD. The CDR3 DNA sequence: TGTGCCATCAGTGGGGCGTCCACCACAGATACGCAGTATTTT. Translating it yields CAISGASTTDTQYF.

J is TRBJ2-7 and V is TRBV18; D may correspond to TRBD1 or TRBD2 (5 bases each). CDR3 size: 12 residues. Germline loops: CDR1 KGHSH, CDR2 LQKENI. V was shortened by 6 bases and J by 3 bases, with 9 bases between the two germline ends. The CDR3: CASSWGNYEQYF. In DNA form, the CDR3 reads TGTGCCAGCTCTTGGGGGAACTACGAGCAGTACTTC.

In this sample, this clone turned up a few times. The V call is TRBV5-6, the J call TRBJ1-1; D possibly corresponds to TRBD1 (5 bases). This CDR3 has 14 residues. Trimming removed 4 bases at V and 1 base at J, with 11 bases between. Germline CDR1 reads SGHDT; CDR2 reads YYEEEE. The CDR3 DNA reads TGTGCCAGCAGCCGCCGGGACTCGAACACTGAAGCTTTCTTT. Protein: CASSRRDSNTEAFF. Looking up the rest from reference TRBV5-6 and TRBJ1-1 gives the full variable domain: DAGVTQSPTHLIKTRGQQVTLRCSPKSGHDTVSWYQQALGQGPQFIFQYYEEEERQRGNFPDRFSGHQFPNYSSELNVNALLLGDSALYLCASSRRDSNTEAFFGQGTRLTVV.

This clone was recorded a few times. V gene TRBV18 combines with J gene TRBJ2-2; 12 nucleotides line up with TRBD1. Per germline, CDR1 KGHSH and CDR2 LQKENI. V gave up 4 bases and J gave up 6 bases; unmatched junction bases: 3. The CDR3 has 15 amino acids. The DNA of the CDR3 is TGTGCCAGCTCACGGGACAGGGGGCTATCCGGGGAGCTGTTTTTT. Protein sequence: CASSRDRGLSGELFF.

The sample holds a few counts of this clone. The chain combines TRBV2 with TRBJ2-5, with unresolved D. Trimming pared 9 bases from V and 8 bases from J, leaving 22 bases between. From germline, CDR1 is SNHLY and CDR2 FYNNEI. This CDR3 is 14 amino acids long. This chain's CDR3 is CASEVGDRVGTQYF. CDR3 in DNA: TGTGCCAGTGAGGTTGGAGACCGGGTGGGTACCCAGTACTTC.

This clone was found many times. The CDR3 region is CAWSVAGRPYGYTF. Written as DNA, the CDR3 is TGTGCCTGGAGTGTCGCAGGGAGGCCTTATGGCTACACCTTC. The chain combines TRBV30 with TRBJ1-2; possibly TRBD1 for D (5 bases). V gave up 0 bases and J gave up 5 bases, with 13 bases separating them. This CDR3 is built from 14 residues. CDR1 is GTSNPN and CDR2 is SVGIG in the germline V gene (reference sequence). Filled out from reference TRBV30 and TRBJ1-2, the complete variable domain reads SQTIHQWPATLVQPVGSPLSLECTVEGTSNPNLYWYRQAAGRGLQLLFYSVGIGQISSEVPQNLSASRPQDRQFILSSKKLLLSDSGFYLCAWSVAGRPYGYTFGSGTRLTVV.

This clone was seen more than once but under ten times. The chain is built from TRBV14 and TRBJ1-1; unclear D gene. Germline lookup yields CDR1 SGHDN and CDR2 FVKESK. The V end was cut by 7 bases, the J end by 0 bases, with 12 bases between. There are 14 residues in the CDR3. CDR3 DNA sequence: TGTGCCAGCAATGGGATTAATTTGAACACTGAAGCTTTCTTT. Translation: CASNGINLNTEAFF.

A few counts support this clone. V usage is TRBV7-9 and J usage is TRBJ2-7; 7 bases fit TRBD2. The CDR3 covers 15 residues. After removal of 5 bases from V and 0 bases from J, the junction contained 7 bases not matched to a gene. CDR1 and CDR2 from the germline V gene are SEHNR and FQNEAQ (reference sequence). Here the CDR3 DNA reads TGTGCCAGCAGCCCCCCCTGGGGGGGCTCCTACGAGCAGTACTTC. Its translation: CASSPPWGGSYEQYF.

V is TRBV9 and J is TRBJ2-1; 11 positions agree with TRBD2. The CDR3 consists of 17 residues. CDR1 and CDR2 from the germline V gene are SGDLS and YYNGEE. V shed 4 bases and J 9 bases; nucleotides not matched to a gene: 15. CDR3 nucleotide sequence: TGTGCCAGCAGCCCCTTCCGCGGGACTAGCGGAGGGGGTGAGCAGTTCTTC. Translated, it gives CASSPFRGTSGGGEQFF.

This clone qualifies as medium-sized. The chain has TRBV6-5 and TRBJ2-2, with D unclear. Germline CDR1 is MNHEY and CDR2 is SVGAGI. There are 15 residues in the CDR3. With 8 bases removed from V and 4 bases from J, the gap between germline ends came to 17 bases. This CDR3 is CASGEPGTFTGELFF. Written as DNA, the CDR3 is TGTGCCAGCGGAGAGCCGGGTACTTTCACCGGGGAGCTGTTTTTT.

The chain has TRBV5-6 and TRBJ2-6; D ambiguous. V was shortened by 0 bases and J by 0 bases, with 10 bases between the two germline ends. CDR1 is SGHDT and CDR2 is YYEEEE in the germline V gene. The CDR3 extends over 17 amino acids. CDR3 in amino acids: CASSLENSVSGANVLTF. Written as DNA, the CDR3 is TGTGCCAGCAGCTTGGAGAATAGTGTCTCTGGGGCCAACGTCCTGACTTTC.